This T cell receptor beta chain was identified during a study of regulatory T cells in long-lasting Graves disease (dated by TCRdb to the early 2020s). Regarding the study in general: Newly diagnosed Graves' disease patients had taken antithyroid drugs for less than 3 months. Peripheral blood TCR sequencing and RNA sequencing compared persistent Graves' disease patients with newly diagnosed Graves' disease patients. TCR sequencing covered 13 persistent and 20 newly diagnosed Graves' disease patients, around 33 samples in total. The study took place in China and was registered as a clinical trial.

Library generation was performed with multiplex PCR. For sequencing, an Illumina HiSeq 4000 was employed. To build TCR beta libraries, CDR3 regions were amplified by Arm-PCR using iRepertoire HTBI primers. Before sequencing, the PCR products underwent gel purification. In the source study's methods: Gene usage analysis of CDR3 amino acid clonotypes used the 62 TRBV and around 14 TRBJ segments found across samples. Filtered high-quality paired reads were merged into contigs using COPE and FqMerger. Contigs were aligned with BLAST to IMGT TRBV, TRBD and TRBJ reference genes, and CDR3 was defined per IMGT. Highly expanded clones were defined as clonotypes with a frequency above 0.1%. Shannon entropy served as the measure of repertoire diversity, while the Gini coefficient captured V-J evenness. Public clonotypes were defined as clonotypes shared by more than one individual. The public reads were run again by TCRdb, first through fastp at Q25 and then through MiXCR, and only productive beta chains were kept. Rows matching on CDR3 protein sequence are summarized as one entry with the most common DNA and genes. These V and J calls originate from TCRdb's pipeline instead of the authors' own analysis. This sample comprises about 320,000 distinct CDR3 sequences, 18% of them detected only once. About 39% of the sample is in the top ten clones.

The time point label, read with the paper, signifies: newly diagnosed GD, antithyroid drugs for less than 3 months. RNA was extracted from PBMCs in TRIzol for both TCR sequencing and RNA sequencing. Graves' disease was diagnosed according to American Thyroid Association guidelines. The patients came from an endocrinology department in Xi'an, China. Each patient gave around 9.2 milliliters of peripheral blood, collected in an EDTA anticoagulant tube. Ficoll Paque Plus density gradient separation was used to isolate PBMCs, and no further T cell sorting was performed. An Agilent 2100 Bioanalyzer and agarose gel were used to assess RNA quality, and a NanoDrop 2000 was used to measure RNA concentration. Study-level results and caveats: Only peripheral blood was studied, because thyroid tissue, the primary lesion, was inaccessible. Compared with newly diagnosed patients, persistent Graves' disease patients had lower TCR Shannon entropy and fewer highly expanded clones, which suggests clonal expansion. More public clonotypes were shared among persistent patients (2,741) than among newly diagnosed patients (roughly 1,000). Preferential use of TRBV28, TRBJ1-2 and TRBJ2-5 was observed in persistent disease, whereas TRBV20-1 and TRBJ2-1 were favored in newly diagnosed disease. Sequencing and analysis were restricted to the TCR beta chain. The authors noted that the small sample size was a limitation that may lower accuracy.

The CDR1 and CDR2 encoded by the germline V gene are ENHRY and SYGVKD. V ends up 2 bases short and J 11 bases short, with an unmatched junction base count of 5. The CDR3, cysteine through phenylalanine, is 13 amino acids long. The entry retains the CDR3 DNA only, 39 bases that are in frame from base 1. This clonotype was picked up many times. Its antigen remains undetermined. The record has no base qualities; no much larger clone is one base away. The chain links TRBV10-3 with TRBJ1-4, with 7 middle bases fitting TRBD1. This sample comprised peripheral blood mononuclear cells (PBMCs), obtained at new diagnosis, from a patient treated with antithyroid drugs. The receptor's source is a female donor with Graves disease. The CDR3 region: CAISEGTDGKLFF. At the DNA level, the sequence is TGTGCCATCAGTGAGGGGACAGATGGGAAACTGTTTTTT.